Each of the 17 T cell receptor beta chains below was sequenced from the same sample in a study of shared clonotypes between healthy human individuals. Clones were read by immunoSEQ multiplex PCR, and TCRdb kept only the in-frame ones, dropping some. The sample contains 2,500,000 or so clones, under 95% of which appear only once. What was sequenced was naive CD4+ T cells from PBMCs. Subset meaning: CD45RA+ positively selected. The receptors shown here come from a man between 18 and 29 years old in good health. Some clones in this sample may be carry-over from other donors' samples.

V is TRBV9 and J is TRBJ1-2; D possibly corresponds to TRBD1 (6 bases). The CDR3 contains 15 residues. V lost 0 bases to trimming and J lost 0 bases, with 9 bases between them. Germline CDR1 is SGDLS and CDR2 is YYNGEE. This chain's CDR3 is CASSVGTAPNYGYTF. The CDR3 DNA follows: TGTGCCAGCAGCGTAGGGACAGCTCCTAACTATGGCTACACCTTC.

The chain joins TRBV30 to TRBJ1-5, with D uncertain. Trimming cost V 2 bases and J 0 bases, with 5 bases left between them. This CDR3 has 13 residues. Per the germline V gene, CDR1 is GTSNPN and CDR2 is SVGIG (reference sequence). CDR3 region: CAWSTSSNQPQHF. The CDR3 DNA follows: TGTGCCTGGAGTACGAGTAGCAATCAGCCCCAGCATTTT. The full variable domain, rest sourced from reference TRBV30 and TRBJ1-5, is SQTIHQWPATLVQPVGSPLSLECTVEGTSNPNLYWYRQAAGRGLQLLFYSVGIGQISSEVPQNLSASRPQDRQFILSSKKLLLSDSGFYLCAWSTSSNQPQHFGDGTRLSIL.

This chain uses TRBV10-3 with TRBJ1-2, with D hard to call. The CDR3 covers 14 residues. Germline CDR1 reads ENHRY; CDR2 reads SYGVKD. The germline V and J ends were trimmed by 10 bases and 6 bases, with 21 bases remaining between them. CDR3 DNA: TGTGCCACAGCGGGGTTGACCGGGAATGATGGCTACACCTTC. Translation gives CATAGLTGNDGYTF.

The chain combines TRBV28 with TRBJ2-5; 8 nucleotides line up with TRBD2. Losses at the gene ends were 5 bases for V and 11 bases for J; bases not matched to a gene: 16. The germline V gene encodes CDR1 MDHEN and CDR2 SYDVKM. This CDR3 has 15 amino acids. The chain's CDR3 is CASSHELGVGGEQYF. The CDR3 DNA follows: TGTGCCAGCAGTCACGAACTTGGCGTCGGGGGGGAGCAGTACTTC.

V usage is TRBV30 and J usage is TRBJ2-7; D gene uncertain. V gave up 1 base and J gave up 5 bases, with 6 bases separating them. This CDR3 has 11 residues. Looked up from germline, CDR1 is GTSNPN and CDR2 is SVGIG (reference sequence). CDR3 DNA sequence: TGTGCCTGGAGTGCCGCGGACGAGCAGTACTTC. It encodes CAWSAADEQYF.

This clone was picked up one time. V gene TRBV7-2 combines with J gene TRBJ1-6; D uncertain. In germline, CDR1 is SGHTA, CDR2 FQGNSA. The CDR3 is 14 residues long. V gave up 2 bases and J gave up 10 bases, with 12 bases separating them. CDR3 residues: CASSLSVHGSPLHF. CDR3 sequence (DNA): TGTGCCAGCAGCTTAAGTGTTCATGGATCACCCCTCCACTTT.

The CDR3 nucleotides are TGCAGCGTTAATAATGGGGGCACCCAAGAGACCCAGTACTTC. Translation gives CSVNNGGTQETQYF. V is TRBV29-1 and J is TRBJ2-5, with TRBD1 as a possible D gene (6 bases). Germline CDR1 and CDR2: SQVTM and ANQGSEA. This CDR3 has 14 amino acids. Between the trimmed V and J ends, which lost 5 bases and 1 base, there was a span of 14 bases.

The chain uses TRBV27 and TRBJ2-3; D might be TRBD2 (6 bases). CDR3 length: 14 amino acids. V was clipped by 6 bases and J by 2 bases, with 12 bases between them. Germline-derived CDR1 and CDR2 are MNHEY and SMNVEV (reference sequence). CDR3 sequence: CASSPGTLTDTQYF. The CDR3 bases are TGTGCCAGCAGCCCCGGGACTCTCACAGATACGCAGTATTTT.

The chain combines TRBV5-4 with TRBJ2-1; 10 nucleotides align to TRBD2. J was trimmed by 3 bases and V by 9 bases; bases with no gene match: 6. The CDR3 is 14 residues long. Germline loops: CDR1 SGHNT, CDR2 YYREEE (reference sequence). CDR3: CATSWTSGYNEQFF. The CDR3 DNA follows: TGTGCCACTAGTTGGACTAGCGGCTACAATGAGCAGTTCTTC.

This sequence joins TRBV5-1 and TRBJ1-2; D is unresolved. Germline-derived CDR1 and CDR2 are SGHRS and YFSETQ. The CDR3 runs to 13 residues. Trimming took off 1 base at V and 7 bases at J, with 11 bases between the two ends. DNA for the CDR3: TGCGCCAGCAGCTTGTCGGCAGATGGTGGCTACACCTTC. This translates into CASSLSADGGYTF.

This chain joins TRBV5-1 and TRBJ2-2, with unresolved D. Germline V gives CDR1 SGHRS, CDR2 YFSETQ. The V and J ends lost 6 bases and 4 bases respectively, with 22 bases between them. The CDR3 sequence is 17 residues long. The CDR3 DNA sequence: TGCGCCAGCACAAGCCGTCCGTTCCAAGCCGGCACCGGGGAGCTGTTTTTT. Amino acids: CASTSRPFQAGTGELFF.

The V and J genes are TRBV29-1 and TRBJ2-7, with D perhaps matching TRBD1 (6 bases). Germline loops: CDR1 SQVTM, CDR2 ANQGSEA. CDR3 length: 12 residues. Trimming took off 4 bases at V and 5 bases at J, with 12 bases between the two ends. Here the CDR3 DNA reads TGCAGCGTTGCCAGGGGTTTCCACGAGCAGTACTTC. Protein product: CSVARGFHEQYF.

Comment on this clone: Other DNA sequences in this specimen translate into the identical CDR3. The rearrangement joins TRBV9 to TRBJ2-3; D not certain. Deletions cut 5 bases from V and 0 bases from J, with 10 bases between. Germline values: CDR1 SGDLS, CDR2 YYNGEE. The length of the CDR3 is 14 residues. The CDR3 sequence is CASSRGLSTDTQYF. The CDR3 DNA is TGTGCCAGCAGTAGAGGCCTTAGCACAGATACGCAGTATTTT.

This chain uses TRBV11-3 with TRBJ2-2; D gene uncertain. CDR1 and CDR2 from the germline V gene are SGHNT and YENEEA. Trimming removed 5 bases at V and 8 bases at J, with 12 bases between. There are 13 residues in the CDR3. CDR3 sequence (DNA): TGTGCCAGCAGCGCCAGCCATCGAGGGGAGCTGTTTTTT. Translation: CASSASHRGELFF.

This chain joins TRBV7-2 and TRBJ2-7; a possible D gene is TRBD2 (5 bases). Germline V gives CDR1 SGHTA, CDR2 FQGNSA. The V end was cut by 2 bases, the J end by 0 bases, with 8 bases between. The CDR3 is 14 residues long. The CDR3 sequence: CASSLMGVSYEQYF. Written as DNA, the CDR3 is TGTGCCAGCAGCTTAATGGGAGTCTCCTACGAGCAGTACTTC.

The rearrangement links TRBV4-2 to TRBJ2-7, with 11 bases lining up with TRBD2. Germline CDR1 LGHNA, CDR2 YNFKEQ. The CDR3 totals 17 residues. V was clipped by 1 base and J by 0 bases; unmatched bases: 5. The CDR3 is CASSQAGLADLSYEQYF. As DNA, the CDR3 is TGTGCCAGCAGCCAAGCGGGACTAGCGGACCTCTCCTACGAGCAGTACTTC.

Here the CDR3 reads CASSPDRNYQPQHF. CDR3 coding DNA: TGTGCCAGTAGTCCGGACAGGAATTATCAGCCCCAGCATTTT. This chain links TRBV19 with TRBJ1-5, with 7 nucleotides matching TRBD1. Germline V gene lookup returns CDR1 LNHDA and CDR2 SQIVND (reference sequence). The CDR3 loop spans 14 amino acids. Losses at the gene ends were 5 bases for V and 5 bases for J; bases not matched to a gene: 6.